This T cell receptor (beta chain) was profiled in a study of response to subunit inactivated influenza vaccine. Regarding the study as a whole: Only a handful of new T cells, the authors suggested, are recruited with each seasonal influenza vaccination.

As to this clonotype: The target antigen is unknown.

The V and J ends lost 6 bases and 0 bases respectively, with 12 bases between them. The CDR3 is made up of 14 amino acids. TCRdb analysed the RT-PCR reads with MiXCR anew, one entry per CDR3 protein. The sample includes about 520,000 distinct CDR3 sequences, about 25% of them seen just once. This chain uses TRBV12-3 or TRBV12-4 with TRBJ2-7; D not resolved. This sequence was found in a man aged 50-60 years who received an inactivated influenza vaccine. Sample: CD4+ T cells sorted from PBMCs, taken around 5 days after vaccination. Here the CDR3 DNA reads TGTGCCAGCAGAAAGGACGGCAGCTCCTACGAGCAGTACTTC. Amino acid sequence: CASRKDGSSYEQYF.